Listed below are T cell receptor beta chains from one sample, sequenced in a study of shared clonotypes between healthy human individuals. Sequencing was performed with immunoSEQ multiplex PCR; in TCRdb, only in-frame clones are kept and a portion is missing. The sample lists around 1.5 million clones, 95% to 99% occurring once. The sample was naive CD4+ T cells sorted from blood. The receptors here all came from a man aged 30 to 45 in good health. Each CDR3 is given with its conserved first and last residue. D genes are given only for firm matches. Not all rows give a size; the values are once, few, many and, for expanded clones, a class.

NA	TRBD1	TRBV11-2	TRBJ1-2	TGTGCCAGCAGCCAGGGACAGGGCTATGGCTACACCTTC	CASSQGQGYGYTF
NA	TRBD1	TRBV14	TRBJ1-1	TGTGCCAGCAGCCCCGCGACAGGGGAAGCTTTCTTT	CASSPATGEAFF
NA	NA	TRBV18	TRBJ2-7	TGTGCCAGCTCACCAACCACTAGAACCTACGAGCAGTACTTC	CASSPTTRTYEQYF
once	TRBD2	TRBV7-8	TRBJ2-1	TGTGCCAGCAGCTCCATCCTCCTAGCGGAAAGTCGTTACAATGAGCAGTTCTTC	CASSSILLAESRYNEQFF
NA	TRBD2	TRBV7-8	TRBJ2-3	TGTGCCAGCAGCCAAGGACTAGCGGGCACAGATACGCAGTATTTT	CASSQGLAGTDTQYF
NA	NA	TRBV28	TRBJ2-2	TGTGCCAGCAGTTTGAACATTCCCGGGGAGCTGTTTTTT	CASSLNIPGELFF
NA	NA	TRBV9	TRBJ1-1	TGTGCCTCTAATTCTGGGAAAATAACCGCAGGGACTGAAGCTTTCTTT	CASNSGKITAGTEAFF
NA	TRBD2	TRBV27	TRBJ2-1	TGTGCCAGCACCACCCTTTTAGCGGGAATGAGCAATGAGCAGTTCTTC	CASTTLLAGMSNEQFF
NA	NA	TRBV9	TRBJ1-1	TGTGCCAGCAGCGTAGAATGGACTGGCACTGAAGCTTTCTTT	CASSVEWTGTEAFF
NA	NA	TRBV9	TRBJ2-1	TGTGCCAGCAGCGCCCGGTCGGACAGAAAAAGCTCCTACAATGAGCAGTTCTTC	CASSARSDRKSSYNEQFF
once	NA	TRBV5-1	TRBJ2-1	TGCGCCAGTTCCGGGTCTTACAATGAGCAGTTCTTC	CASSGSYNEQFF
NA	NA	TRBV5-1	TRBJ1-1	TGCGCCAGCAGCTTGGTACTTACAGGGAACACTGAAGCTTTCTTT	CASSLVLTGNTEAFF
NA	NA	TRBV6-5	TRBJ2-5	TGTGCCAGCCGTAAAGGGTGGCAGACCCAGTACTTC	CASRKGWQTQYF
NA	TRBD1	TRBV27	TRBJ2-2	TGTGCCAGCAGTCACCGTTGGACAGGGGATGCCGGGGAGCTGTTTTTT	CASSHRWTGDAGELFF
NA	TRBD2	TRBV5-4	TRBJ2-3	TGTGCCAGCAGCCCCGGGGGAGCGGGAGGGCCGCGGGATACGCAGTATTTT	CASSPGGAGGPRDTQYF
NA	NA	TRBV6-5	TRBJ2-3	TGTGCCAGCAGTTATAAACAGGTCACAGATACGCAGTATTTT	CASSYKQVTDTQYF
NA	TRBD1	TRBV7-9	TRBJ1-1	TGTGCCACCAGAGGACAGGCAAACACTGAAGCTTTCTTT	CATRGQANTEAFF